These 29 T cell receptor beta chains came from one sample sequenced in a study of Tregs in tolerant kidney transplant recipients. Profiling relied on immunoSEQ multiplex PCR, and the TCRdb table lists in-frame clones only, not all of them. This table holds 50,000 to 80,000 clones, less than 98% found once. Sequencing used Tregs from blood, obtained before the transplant. The receptor source for this set is a human donor who received a combined kidney and bone marrow transplant.

V and J are TRBV7-8 and TRBJ2-5, with 7 bases lining up with TRBD1. Trimming cost V 1 base and J 5 bases; bases outside gene matches: 4. The CDR3 runs to 14 residues. Germline lookup yields CDR1 SGHVS and CDR2 FQNEAQ. CDR3 amino acids: CASSLGGQVETQYF. Written as DNA, the CDR3 is TGTGCCAGCAGCTTAGGAGGACAGGTGGAGACCCAGTACTTC.

This chain connects TRBV2 to TRBJ1-1; D call uncertain. The CDR3 has 14 amino acids. Germline-derived CDR1 and CDR2 are SNHLY and FYNNEI. Trimming stripped 6 bases from V and 1 base from J, with 12 bases between. The CDR3 nucleotides are TGTGCCAGCAGGCAGGAAAACTCGAACACTGAAGCTTTCTTT. This codes for CASRQENSNTEAFF.

The rearrangement uses TRBV29-1 and TRBJ1-1; D is undetermined. Trimming stripped 0 bases from V and 0 bases from J, with 8 bases between. Germline V gives CDR1 SQVTM, CDR2 ANQGSEA. This CDR3 contains 14 residues. CDR3 coding DNA: TGCAGCGTTGAAGAACAGCTTATGAACACTGAAGCTTTCTTT. This encodes CSVEEQLMNTEAFF.

The chain couples TRBV5-1 to TRBJ2-3; 10 bases match TRBD2. The ends lost 3 bases at V and 6 bases at J; junction bases unmatched: 10. Germline CDR1 and CDR2: SGHRS and YFSETQ. The CDR3 length is 16 residues. In DNA form, the CDR3 reads TGCGCCAGCAGCTCCCAGCGGGGGGGCTTCCCGGATACGCAGTATTTT. Translating gives CASSSQRGGFPDTQYF.

The chain couples TRBV14 to TRBJ2-2; D might be TRBD2 (5 bases). This CDR3 has 14 residues. V gave up 2 bases and J gave up 2 bases, with 6 bases separating them. Germline CDR1 reads SGHDN; CDR2 reads FVKESK. The CDR3 here is CASSQRLNTGELFF. CDR3 bases: TGTGCCAGCAGCCAACGACTAAACACCGGGGAGCTGTTTTTT.

J is TRBJ2-5 and V is TRBV27; possible D gene TRBD1, 5 bases. The CDR3 is made up of 14 amino acids. Trimming took 6 bases from V and 2 from J, leaving 13 bases between them. Germline V lookup: CDR1 MNHEY, CDR2 SMNVEV (reference sequence). CDR3 sequence (DNA): TGTGCCAGCAGGCCAAGGGGCAGACAAGAGACCCAGTACTTC. Its translation is CASRPRGRQETQYF.

The chain is built from TRBV4-1 and TRBJ1-1; 7 bases line up with TRBD1. Per the germline V gene, CDR1 is MGHRA and CDR2 is YSYEKL. CDR3 length equals 14 residues. V lost 5 bases, J lost 1 base, and 4 bases stayed unmatched. In DNA form, the CDR3 reads TGCGCCAGCAGCAAGGGACAGACGAACACTGAAGCTTTCTTT. As protein: CASSKGQTNTEAFF.

The V gene is TRBV4-3, the J gene TRBJ1-2; D gene unclear. This CDR3 is built from 14 residues. Germline assignment: CDR1 LGHNA and CDR2 YSLEER. The germline V and J ends were trimmed by 6 bases and 4 bases, with 15 bases remaining between them. CDR3 DNA sequence: TGCGCCAGCAGTACTCGGCTAGGAGGCTATGGCTACACCTTC. It is translated as CASSTRLGGYGYTF.

This rearrangement joins TRBV7-8 to TRBJ1-2; 8 positions agree with TRBD1. The CDR3 totals 17 residues. The germline CDR1 and CDR2 sequences are SGHVS and FQNEAQ. The junction had 13 bases not matched to a gene; V was cut back by 1 base and J by 6 bases. The CDR3 sequence is CASSLGFGRTGQNGYTF. The CDR3 nucleotides are TGTGCCAGCAGCTTAGGGTTCGGTCGGACAGGGCAAAATGGCTACACCTTC.

The rearrangement uses TRBV19 and TRBJ1-2, with a possible D match to TRBD1 (5 bases). This CDR3 region has 14 residues. Per germline, CDR1 LNHDA and CDR2 SQIVND (reference sequence). V was shortened by 3 bases and J by 2 bases, with 10 bases between the two germline ends. The CDR3 DNA reads TGTGCCAGTAGTATCCAGGGTCAGAACTATGGCTACACCTTC. As protein: CASSIQGQNYGYTF.

This chain joins TRBV2 and TRBJ2-5, with D possibly matching TRBD2 (5 bases). Germline V gives CDR1 SNHLY, CDR2 FYNNEI. Trimming removed 5 bases at V and 5 bases at J, with 12 bases between. The CDR3 spans 13 residues. The CDR3 DNA reads as TGTGCCAGCAGTAGTGAGGGCTGGGAGACCCAGTACTTC. It is translated as CASSSEGWETQYF.

This clone was observed a single time. The J gene is TRBJ1-6, the V gene TRBV25-1; tentatively, D is TRBD1 (5 bases). The CDR3 extends over 14 amino acids. The V end was cut by 6 bases, the J end by 4 bases, with 10 bases between. The germline gives CDR1 MGHDK, CDR2 SYGVNS. CDR3 bases: TGTGCCAGCAGGCCAGGGATTTATAATTCACCCCTCCACTTT. Translating it yields CASRPGIYNSPLHF. Supplemented by reference TRBV25-1 and TRBJ1-6, the full variable domain reads EADIYQTPRYLVIGTGKKITLECSQTMGHDKMYWYQQDPGMELHLIHYSYGVNSTEKGDLSSESTVSRIRTEHFPLTLESARPSHTSQYLCASRPGIYNSPLHFGNGTRLTVT.

The chain recombines TRBV4-3 with TRBJ1-2, with no clear D. The length of the CDR3 is 15 residues. V lost 1 base, J lost 0 bases, and 9 bases lay in between. Germline loops: CDR1 LGHNA, CDR2 YSLEER. CDR3 DNA sequence: TGCGCCAGCAGCCAAGGTATTCGGTCTAACTATGGCTACACCTTC. As protein: CASSQGIRSNYGYTF.

The chain uses TRBV10-1 and TRBJ2-1, with D uncertain. Germline V gene data show CDR1 as WNHNN and CDR2 as SYGVQD (reference sequence). The CDR3 sequence is 16 residues long. V gave up 0 bases and J gave up 5 bases, with 14 bases separating them. CDR3 loop: CASSESKAQRNNEQFF. The CDR3 region has the DNA TGCGCCAGCAGTGAGTCGAAGGCCCAGCGCAACAATGAGCAGTTCTTC.

V and J are TRBV29-1 and TRBJ1-1, with TRBD1 identical over 9 bases. V was pared by 5 bases and J by 5 bases, with 12 bases of the junction left unmatched. This CDR3 region has 15 residues. Germline V gene lookup returns CDR1 SQVTM and CDR2 ANQGSEA. The CDR3: CSVSGTGRVRTEAFF. CDR3 DNA sequence: TGCAGCGTTTCCGGGACAGGGCGAGTAAGGACTGAAGCTTTCTTT.

The sample holds one count of this clone. V is TRBV7-9 and J is TRBJ1-4; TRBD1 matches 8 bases. Germline values: CDR1 SEHNR, CDR2 FQNEAQ (reference sequence). CDR3 length: 15 residues. Germline trimming cut 5 bases from V and 3 bases from J; bases unmatched to any gene: 5. The CDR3 loop is CASSDRTGPNEKLFF. In nucleotides, the CDR3 is TGTGCCAGCAGCGATAGGACAGGGCCTAATGAAAAACTGTTTTTT.

The chain carries TRBV5-1 and TRBJ2-3, with TRBD1 identical over 10 bases. J was trimmed by 4 bases and V by 3 bases; bases with no gene match: 2. Germline V gives CDR1 SGHRS, CDR2 YFSETQ. This CDR3 spans 14 amino acids. For the CDR3, the DNA is TGCGCCAGCAGCTCGGGACAGGGGTCAGATACGCAGTATTTT. Translating it yields CASSSGQGSDTQYF.

The gene calls are TRBV5-1 and TRBJ2-4; maybe TRBD1 (5 bases). This CDR3 has 18 residues. Trimming removed 0 bases from V and 1 base from J, with 17 bases in between. Germline lookup yields CDR1 SGHRS and CDR2 YFSETQ. The CDR3 DNA reads as TGCGCCAGCAGCTTGGAGTTTGGGGCGAATAAGGCCAAAAACATTCAGTACTTC. It specifies CASSLEFGANKAKNIQYF.

This sequence joins TRBV11-3 and TRBJ2-1; 10 positions match TRBD1. The CDR3 loop spans 16 amino acids. V shed 0 bases and J 1 base; nucleotides not matched to a gene: 0. From germline, CDR1 is SGHNT and CDR2 YENEEA. The CDR3 DNA reads as TGTGCCAGCAGCTTAGAGGGACAGGGGTCCTACAATGAGCAGTTCTTC. Translating it yields CASSLEGQGSYNEQFF.

This chain connects TRBV4-3 to TRBJ1-1, with 10 nucleotides matching TRBD1. Germline CDR1 reads LGHNA; CDR2 reads YSLEER. The CDR3 totals 15 residues. After removal of 4 bases from V and 5 bases from J, the junction contained 7 bases not matched to a gene. The CDR3 is CASSPQTGGSTEAFF. CDR3 DNA: TGCGCCAGCAGCCCACAGACAGGGGGCAGTACTGAAGCTTTCTTT.

The rearrangement joins TRBV15 to TRBJ2-2; 8 bases are shared with TRBD2. Germline lookup yields CDR1 LNHNV and CDR2 YYDKDF (reference sequence). This CDR3 contains 15 residues. J lost 7 bases, V lost 5 bases, and 9 bases had no gene match. The CDR3 is CATSSPGTRSGELFF. The CDR3 region has the DNA TGTGCCACCAGCTCCCCCGGGACTAGAAGCGGGGAGCTGTTTTTT.

The chain combines TRBV10-2 with TRBJ2-2; 9 positions match TRBD2. Germline CDR1 and CDR2: WSHSY and SAAADI. The CDR3 is made up of 14 amino acids. Trimming took 3 bases from V and 5 from J; bases not matched to a gene: 1. CDR3 in amino acids: CASSEAGGTGELFF. CDR3 nucleotide sequence: TGCGCCAGCAGTGAAGCGGGGGGTACCGGGGAGCTGTTTTTT.

This clone was seen a single time. The V call is TRBV10-3, the J call TRBJ2-3; TRBD2 agrees at 13 bases. The CDR3 runs to 18 residues. CDR1 and CDR2 (germline): ENHRY, SYGVKD. V was pared by 0 bases and J by 4 bases, with 7 bases of the junction left unmatched. CDR3 residues: CAISESRGLAGSADTQYF. CDR3 coding DNA: TGTGCCATCAGTGAGTCGAGGGGACTAGCGGGAAGCGCAGATACGCAGTATTTT.

The gene calls are TRBV5-4 and TRBJ2-7; D might be TRBD2 (6 bases). CDR1 SGHNT and CDR2 YYREEE come from the germline V gene (reference sequence). This CDR3 is built from 15 residues. Trimming stripped 3 bases from V and 0 bases from J, with 13 bases between. CDR3: CASSSPAGGSYEQYF. The CDR3 bases are TGTGCCAGCAGCTCCCCGGCCGGGGGCTCCTACGAGCAGTACTTC.

V is TRBV7-2 and J is TRBJ1-2; D is undetermined. Germline CDR1 and CDR2: SGHTA and FQGNSA. The length of the CDR3 is 14 residues. The V and J ends lost 2 bases and 2 bases respectively, with 9 bases between them. CDR3 residues: CASSLSQTNYGYTF. For the CDR3, the DNA is TGTGCCAGCAGCTTATCCCAGACAAACTATGGCTACACCTTC.

This chain uses TRBV19 with TRBJ2-3, with D possibly being TRBD2 (6 bases). The CDR3 is 13 amino acids. V gave up 5 bases and J gave up 6 bases, with 12 bases separating them. From germline, CDR1 is LNHDA and CDR2 SQIVND (reference sequence). For the CDR3, the DNA is TGTGCCAGTAGTGGGACCCGGGGGGATACGCAGTATTTT. This sequence encodes CASSGTRGDTQYF.

The chain combines TRBV7-6 with TRBJ2-2, with D possibly matching TRBD1 (5 bases). This CDR3 is built from 14 residues. CDR1 is SGHVS and CDR2 is FNYEAQ in the germline V gene. The V end was cut by 1 base, the J end by 6 bases, with 9 bases between. The CDR3 region is CASSLEGSAGELFF. The CDR3, as DNA: TGTGCCAGCAGCTTAGAGGGGTCCGCCGGGGAGCTGTTTTTT.

This rearrangement joins TRBV5-1 to TRBJ1-1, with a possible D match to TRBD1 (6 bases). This CDR3 is 17 amino acids long. V lost 4 bases to trimming and J lost 0 bases, with 19 bases between them. Germline CDR1 reads SGHRS; CDR2 reads YFSETQ. The CDR3 here is CASSPSGTLIMNTEAFF. CDR3 nucleotide sequence: TGCGCCAGCAGCCCATCCGGGACACTGATCATGAACACTGAAGCTTTCTTT. The full variable domain, rest sourced from reference TRBV5-1 and TRBJ1-1, is KAGVTQTPRYLIKTRGQQVTLSCSPISGHRSVSWYQQTPGQGLQFLFEYFSETQRNKGNFPGRFSGRQFSNSRSEMNVSTLELGDSALYLCASSPSGTLIMNTEAFFGQGTRLTVV.

The CDR3 protein is CASSLTVEDRGFDSPLHF. The CDR3 region has the DNA TGTGCCAGCTCACTAACGGTAGAGGACAGGGGGTTTGATTCACCCCTCCACTTT. This chain joins TRBV18 and TRBJ1-6; 10 nucleotides agree with TRBD1. Germline CDR1 is KGHSH and CDR2 is LQKENI. The CDR3 length is 18 residues. V was clipped by 4 bases and J by 8 bases; unmatched bases: 14.